The 25 T cell receptor beta chains presented below share a single source sample, sequenced in a study of control samples from healthy donors and cancer patients. The table came from immunoSEQ multiplex PCR; TCRdb's copy has only in-frame clones and leaves some out. The sample carries under 450,000 clones, around nine tenths recorded once. Sequenced input: PBMCs. The receptor source for this set is a man aged 35 to 55 with head and neck cancer.

The J gene is TRBJ1-3, the V gene TRBV2; D perhaps matches TRBD1 (6 bases). Germline loops: CDR1 SNHLY, CDR2 FYNNEI. The CDR3 is 14 amino acids. Trimming left V 6 bases short and J 0 bases short, with 9 bases between. CDR3: CASRKQGSGNTIYF. The CDR3 region has the DNA TGTGCCAGCAGAAAACAGGGCTCTGGAAACACCATATATTTT.

This chain uses TRBV27 with TRBJ1-4, with no clear D. Germline loops: CDR1 MNHEY, CDR2 SMNVEV (reference sequence). V shed 2 bases and J shed 7 bases, with 11 bases lying between them. This CDR3 comprises 14 residues. For the CDR3, the DNA is TGTGCCAGCAGTTTAAGGAGGAAGGGTGAAAAACTGTTTTTT. Amino acid sequence: CASSLRRKGEKLFF.

V usage is TRBV6-5 and J usage is TRBJ2-7, with D perhaps matching TRBD1 (5 bases). The CDR3 totals 11 residues. The V gene lost 8 bases and the J gene lost 5 bases, with 10 bases spanning the gap. Looked up from germline, CDR1 is MNHEY and CDR2 is SVGAGI. The CDR3 DNA is TGTGCCAGCGCCAGGGAAAACGAGCAGTACTTC. It codes for CASARENEQYF.

This sequence joins TRBV30 and TRBJ1-1; no reliable D call. This CDR3 spans 12 amino acids. The V end was cut by 2 bases, the J end by 3 bases, with 7 bases between. Germline V lookup: CDR1 GTSNPN, CDR2 SVGIG (reference sequence). The CDR3 is CAWSRVHTEAFF. The CDR3 bases are TGTGCCTGGAGTCGGGTGCACACTGAAGCTTTCTTT.

The chain employs TRBV6-2 or TRBV6-3 and TRBJ1-2; unclear D gene. Germline V gene sequence: CDR1 MNHEY, CDR2 SVGEGT. V lost 0 bases, J lost 3 bases, and 5 bases lay in between. This CDR3 region has 13 residues. Here the CDR3 reads CASSYSGDYGYTF. The CDR3 coding sequence is TGTGCCAGCAGTTACTCGGGAGACTATGGCTACACCTTC.

The chain couples TRBV24-1 to TRBJ2-5; 13 bases agree with TRBD2. V shed 10 bases and J 4 bases; nucleotides not matched to a gene: 8. The CDR3 is 15 amino acids. Germline-derived CDR1 and CDR2 are KGHDR and SFDVKD. Here the CDR3 reads CATGLAGDFGETQYF. DNA of the CDR3: TGTGCCACAGGACTAGCGGGGGATTTTGGAGAGACCCAGTACTTC.

V is TRBV11-2 and J is TRBJ2-3; maybe TRBD1 (6 bases). The CDR3 is 14 amino acids. Trimming took 1 base from V and 4 from J, leaving 9 bases between them. Germline lookup yields CDR1 SGHAT and CDR2 FQNNGV. The CDR3 sequence: CASSLGTVPDTQYF. The CDR3 nucleotides read TGTGCCAGCAGCTTAGGGACAGTCCCAGATACGCAGTATTTT.

The chain joins TRBV7-2 to TRBJ1-1; no firm D call. Trimming stripped 5 bases from V and 0 bases from J, with 13 bases between. The germline V gene encodes CDR1 SGHTA and CDR2 FQGNSA. The CDR3 is 15 residues long. CDR3 protein: CASSRSAQMNTEAFF. The CDR3 DNA sequence: TGTGCCAGCAGCCGGTCGGCTCAGATGAACACTGAAGCTTTCTTT. Full variable domain (rest looked up from reference TRBV7-2 and TRBJ1-1): GAGVSQSPSNKVTEKGKDVELRCDPISGHTALYWYRQSLGQGLEFLIYFQGNSAPDKSGLPSDRFSAERTGGSVSTLTIQRTQQEDSAVYLCASSRSAQMNTEAFFGQGTRLTVV.

J is TRBJ2-7 and V is TRBV7-6, with D perhaps matching TRBD1 (6 bases). CDR1 is SGHVS, CDR2 FNYEAQ, per germline. V lost 0 bases and J 3 bases, leaving 6 bases between the germline ends. CDR3 length: 13 amino acids. The CDR3 DNA reads as TGTGCCAGCAGCTTAGCACAGGGCTACGAGCAGTACTTC. Protein product: CASSLAQGYEQYF.

The chain combines TRBV30 with TRBJ1-1, with D unresolved. From germline, CDR1 is GTSNPN and CDR2 SVGIG (reference sequence). The CDR3 contains 15 residues. Deletions cut 4 bases from V and 2 bases from J, with 17 bases between. CDR3 nucleotides: TGTGCCTGGAACTATCCAGGCGGGATAAACACTGAAGCTTTCTTT. This codes for CAWNYPGGINTEAFF.

The chain's CDR3 is CASSLSRQNTEAFF. The CDR3 DNA reads TGTGCCAGCAGCTTATCCCGACAGAACACTGAAGCTTTCTTT. The rearrangement uses TRBV7-3 and TRBJ1-1; D not certain. CDR3 length: 14 amino acids. The V and J ends lost 2 bases and 1 base respectively, with 8 bases between them. Germline loops: CDR1 SGHTA, CDR2 FQGTGA.

The count of this clone is one. The chain carries TRBV5-4 and TRBJ1-4; D ambiguous. The CDR3 is made up of 15 amino acids. Trimming shortened V by 1 base and J by 0 bases, and 7 bases separated the two germline ends. Per germline, CDR1 SGHNT and CDR2 YYREEE (reference sequence). CDR3 loop: CASSLRAATNEKLFF. The CDR3 DNA is TGTGCCAGCAGCTTGAGGGCGGCAACTAATGAAAAACTGTTTTTT.

This clone was detected once. The chain employs TRBV6-5 and TRBJ2-5; 9 nucleotides agree with TRBD1. The CDR3 is 14 residues long. Germline V gives CDR1 MNHEY, CDR2 SVGAGI. The junction had 6 bases not matched to a gene; V was cut back by 6 bases and J by 4 bases. CDR3 nucleotide sequence: TGTGCCAGCAGAACACAGGGGGCGGGAGAGACCCAGTACTTC. Translated, it gives CASRTQGAGETQYF.

The rearrangement uses TRBV3-1 (or the pseudogene TRBV3-2) and TRBJ1-1, with 9 nucleotides matching TRBD1. The CDR3 extends over 14 amino acids. In germline, CDR1 is LGHDT, CDR2 YNNKEL (reference sequence). The ends lost 3 bases at V and 11 bases at J; junction bases unmatched: 10. This CDR3 reads CASSHRTGEVSAFF. The CDR3 DNA sequence: TGTGCCAGCAGCCACCGGACAGGGGAGGTATCTGCTTTCTTT.

This CDR3 reads CASTDRGTNTEAFF. The CDR3 DNA reads as TGTGCCAGCACGGACAGGGGAACGAACACTGAAGCTTTCTTT. The rearrangement uses TRBV5-4 and TRBJ1-1, with 9 bases identical to TRBD1. CDR3 size: 14 residues. Trimming cost V 6 bases and J 1 base; bases outside gene matches: 4. The germline V gene encodes CDR1 SGHNT and CDR2 YYREEE (reference sequence).

The chain couples TRBV15 to TRBJ1-1, with unresolved D. Deletions cut 8 bases from V and 1 base from J, with 5 bases between. This CDR3 has 11 amino acids. The germline CDR1 and CDR2 sequences are LNHNV and YYDKDF (reference sequence). CDR3 coding DNA: TGTGCCACCGGGGAGAACACTGAAGCTTTCTTT. Its translation is CATGENTEAFF.

V is TRBV7-9 and J is TRBJ2-2; 12 nucleotides match TRBD2. The germline CDR1 and CDR2 sequences are SEHNR and FQNEAQ (reference sequence). The CDR3 is 19 residues long. The junction had 8 bases not matched to a gene; V was cut back by 3 bases and J by 0 bases. The CDR3 sequence: CASSFWTSGTHANTGELFF. DNA for the CDR3: TGTGCCAGCAGCTTTTGGACTAGCGGGACCCACGCGAACACCGGGGAGCTGTTTTTT.

There are a few counts of this clone. CDR3 sequence: CASSPRGRQPQHF. As DNA, the CDR3 is TGTGCCAGTAGTCCCCGAGGTAGGCAGCCCCAGCATTTT. V usage is TRBV19 and J usage is TRBJ1-5; D gene ambiguous. This CDR3 comprises 13 residues. Trimming cost V 5 bases and J 7 bases, with 12 bases left between them. Germline V gene data show CDR1 as LNHDA and CDR2 as SQIVND (reference sequence).

The chain combines TRBV28 with TRBJ1-6, with TRBD1 identical over 7 bases. Germline-derived CDR1 and CDR2 are MDHEN and SYDVKM. The CDR3 sequence is 16 residues long. The V and J ends lost 6 bases and 3 bases, in that order; junction bases with no gene match: 8. The CDR3 coding sequence is TGTGCCAGCAGGATTCCCAGGGGGAGCTATAATTCACCCCTCCACTTT. Translated: CASRIPRGSYNSPLHF.

The chain combines TRBV28 with TRBJ1-5; 12 bases fit TRBD1. Germline CDR1 MDHEN, CDR2 SYDVKM. The CDR3 is made up of 15 amino acids. The J segment lost 6 bases and the V segment lost 5 bases, leaving 5 bases of the junction unmatched. CDR3 residues: CASSGGGQGAQPQHF. CDR3 coding DNA: TGTGCCAGCAGTGGGGGGGGACAGGGGGCTCAGCCCCAGCATTTT.

This sequence joins TRBV6-5 and TRBJ1-1; D gene unclear. Germline CDR1 and CDR2: MNHEY and SVGAGI. The CDR3 is 13 amino acids. Trimming cost V 0 bases and J 4 bases, with 6 bases left between them. CDR3 sequence (DNA): TGTGCCAGCAGTTACTCGAAGGGCACTGAAGCTTTCTTT. Translation: CASSYSKGTEAFF.

In nucleotides, the CDR3 is TGTGCCAGCAGCCAATCCCAACACGGATCGAACACTGAAGCTTTCTTT. This translates into CASSQSQHGSNTEAFF. The rearrangement links TRBV3-1 (or the pseudogene TRBV3-2) to TRBJ1-1; D uncertain. Germline V gene sequence: CDR1 LGHDT, CDR2 YNNKEL (reference sequence). The length of the CDR3 is 16 residues. The ends were cut back, 2 bases at V and 1 base at J, with 14 bases in the middle.

V gene TRBV28 combines with J gene TRBJ2-7; 8 nucleotides match TRBD1. Unmatched junction bases numbered 11, after V lost 8 bases and J lost 5 bases. The CDR3 has 14 amino acids. Per germline, CDR1 MDHEN and CDR2 SYDVKM. The CDR3 DNA sequence: TGTGCCAGCGGAAACACAGGGGGTCCTAACGAGCAGTACTTC. Translation gives CASGNTGGPNEQYF.

The rearrangement joins TRBV7-8 to TRBJ1-6; no clear D. Trimming removed 1 base at V and 0 bases at J, with 13 bases between. The CDR3 loop spans 18 amino acids. Per the germline V gene, CDR1 is SGHVS and CDR2 is FQNEAQ. The CDR3 bases are TGTGCCAGCAGCTTAGTGGTGCGGGCGAGCTCCTATAATTCACCCCTCCACTTT. Its protein product is CASSLVVRASSYNSPLHF.

This chain joins TRBV7-8 and TRBJ2-1; 10 nucleotides match TRBD2. Per the germline V gene, CDR1 is SGHVS and CDR2 is FQNEAQ. The ends lost 5 bases at V and 4 bases at J; junction bases unmatched: 11. This CDR3 region has 17 residues. CDR3 in amino acids: CASSPQVASGGYNEQFF. The CDR3 DNA reads TGTGCCAGCAGCCCCCAAGTAGCTAGCGGGGGATACAATGAGCAGTTCTTC.